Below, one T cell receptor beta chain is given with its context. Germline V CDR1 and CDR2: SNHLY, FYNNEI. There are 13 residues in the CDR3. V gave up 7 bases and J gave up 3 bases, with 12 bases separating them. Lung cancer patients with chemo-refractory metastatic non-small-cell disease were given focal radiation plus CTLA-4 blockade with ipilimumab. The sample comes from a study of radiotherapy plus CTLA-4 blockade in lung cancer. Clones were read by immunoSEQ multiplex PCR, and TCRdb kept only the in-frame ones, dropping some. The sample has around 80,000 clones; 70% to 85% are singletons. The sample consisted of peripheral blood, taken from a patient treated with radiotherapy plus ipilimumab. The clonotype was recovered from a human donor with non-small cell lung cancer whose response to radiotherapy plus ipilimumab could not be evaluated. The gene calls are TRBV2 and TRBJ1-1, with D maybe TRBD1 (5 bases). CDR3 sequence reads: CASIGGIYTEAFF. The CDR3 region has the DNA TGTGCCAGCATCGGGGGTATTTACACTGAAGCTTTCTTT.